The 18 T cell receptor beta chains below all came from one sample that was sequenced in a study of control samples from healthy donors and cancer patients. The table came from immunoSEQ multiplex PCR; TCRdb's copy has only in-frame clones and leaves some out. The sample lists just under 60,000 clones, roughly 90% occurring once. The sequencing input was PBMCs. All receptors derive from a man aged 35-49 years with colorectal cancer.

CDR3 protein: CASSLHPTGGSMYNEQFF. CDR3 in DNA: TGCGCCAGCAGCCTCCACCCTACTGGAGGGAGTATGTACAATGAGCAGTTCTTC. The chain links TRBV5-1 to TRBJ2-1; D may be TRBD2 (6 bases). Trimming shortened V by 4 bases and J by 4 bases, and 24 bases separated the two germline ends. The CDR3 length is 18 residues. Germline assignment: CDR1 SGHRS and CDR2 YFSETQ. Using reference TRBV5-1 and TRBJ2-1 for the parts outside the CDR3, the full variable domain is KAGVTQTPRYLIKTRGQQVTLSCSPISGHRSVSWYQQTPGQGLQFLFEYFSETQRNKGNFPGRFSGRQFSNSRSEMNVSTLELGDSALYLCASSLHPTGGSMYNEQFFGPGTRLTVL.

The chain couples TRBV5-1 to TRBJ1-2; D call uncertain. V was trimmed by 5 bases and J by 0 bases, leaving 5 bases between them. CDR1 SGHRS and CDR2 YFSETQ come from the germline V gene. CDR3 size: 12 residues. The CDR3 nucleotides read TGCGCCAGCAGAGAGACTAACTATGGCTACACCTTC. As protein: CASRETNYGYTF.

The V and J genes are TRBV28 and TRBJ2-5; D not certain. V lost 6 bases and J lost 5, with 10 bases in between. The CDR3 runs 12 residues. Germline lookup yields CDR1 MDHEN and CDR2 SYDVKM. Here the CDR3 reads CASRFGRETQYF. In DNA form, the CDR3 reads TGTGCCAGCAGGTTCGGGCGGGAGACCCAGTACTTC.

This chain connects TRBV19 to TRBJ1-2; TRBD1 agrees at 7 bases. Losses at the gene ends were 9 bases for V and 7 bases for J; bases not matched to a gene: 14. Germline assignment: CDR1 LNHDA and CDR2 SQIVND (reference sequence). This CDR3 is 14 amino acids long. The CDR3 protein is CASEGRQGPAGYTF. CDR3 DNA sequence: TGTGCCAGCGAGGGACGACAGGGACCGGCTGGCTACACCTTC.

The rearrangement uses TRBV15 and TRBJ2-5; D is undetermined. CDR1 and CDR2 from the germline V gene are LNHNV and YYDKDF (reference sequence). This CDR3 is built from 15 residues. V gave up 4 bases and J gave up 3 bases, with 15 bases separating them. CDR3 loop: CATSTATKQKETQYF. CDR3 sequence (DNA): TGTGCCACCAGCACCGCGACCAAACAAAAAGAGACCCAGTACTTC. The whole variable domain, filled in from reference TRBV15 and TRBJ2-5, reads DAMVIQNPRYQVTQFGKPVTLSCSQTLNHNVMYWYQQKSSQAPKLLFHYYDKDFNNEADTPDNFQSRRPNTSFCFLDIRSPGLGDTAMYLCATSTATKQKETQYFGPGTRLLVL.

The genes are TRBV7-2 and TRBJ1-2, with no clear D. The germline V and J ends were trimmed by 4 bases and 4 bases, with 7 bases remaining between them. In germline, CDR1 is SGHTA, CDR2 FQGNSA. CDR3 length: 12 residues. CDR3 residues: CASSSGGYGYTF. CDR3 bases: TGTGCCAGCAGCTCGGGCGGCTATGGCTACACCTTC.

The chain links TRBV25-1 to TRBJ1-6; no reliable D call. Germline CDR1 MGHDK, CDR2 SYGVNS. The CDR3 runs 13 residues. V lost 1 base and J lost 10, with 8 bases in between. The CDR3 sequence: CASSEFRQSPLHF. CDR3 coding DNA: TGTGCCAGCAGTGAATTTAGGCAGTCACCCCTCCACTTT.

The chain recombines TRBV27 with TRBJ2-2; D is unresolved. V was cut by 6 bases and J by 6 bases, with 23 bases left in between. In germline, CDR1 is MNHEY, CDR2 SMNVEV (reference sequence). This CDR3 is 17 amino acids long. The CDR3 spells CASRSFSRTAESGELFF. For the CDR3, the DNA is TGTGCCAGCAGGTCTTTTTCCCGTACGGCCGAGTCCGGGGAGCTGTTTTTT.

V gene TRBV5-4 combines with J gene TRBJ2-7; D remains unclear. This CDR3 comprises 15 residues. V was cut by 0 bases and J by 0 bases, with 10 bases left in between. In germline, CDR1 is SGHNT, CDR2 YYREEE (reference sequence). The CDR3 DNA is TGTGCCAGCAGCTTGGACCAGGCAAGCTCCTACGAGCAGTACTTC. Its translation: CASSLDQASSYEQYF.

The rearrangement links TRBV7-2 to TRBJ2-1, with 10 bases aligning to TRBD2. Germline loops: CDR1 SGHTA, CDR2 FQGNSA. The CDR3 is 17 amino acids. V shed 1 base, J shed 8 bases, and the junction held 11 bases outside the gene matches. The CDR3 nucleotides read TGTGCCAGCAGCTTAGGTAGCGGGGGGATCACTTTGGATGAGCAGTTCTTC. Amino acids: CASSLGSGGITLDEQFF.

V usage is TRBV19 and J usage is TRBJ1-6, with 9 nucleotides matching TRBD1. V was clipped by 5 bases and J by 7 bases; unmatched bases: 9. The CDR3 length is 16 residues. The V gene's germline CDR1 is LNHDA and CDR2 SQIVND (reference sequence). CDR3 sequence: CASSATGGADNSPLHF. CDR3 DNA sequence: TGTGCCAGTAGTGCTACAGGGGGCGCGGACAATTCACCCCTCCACTTT.

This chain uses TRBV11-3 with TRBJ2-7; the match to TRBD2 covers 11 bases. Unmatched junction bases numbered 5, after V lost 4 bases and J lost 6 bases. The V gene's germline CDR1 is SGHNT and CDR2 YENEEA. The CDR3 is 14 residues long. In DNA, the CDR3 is TGTGCCAGCAGCTCCGAGACTAGCGGGGCCGAGCAGTACTTC. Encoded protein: CASSSETSGAEQYF.

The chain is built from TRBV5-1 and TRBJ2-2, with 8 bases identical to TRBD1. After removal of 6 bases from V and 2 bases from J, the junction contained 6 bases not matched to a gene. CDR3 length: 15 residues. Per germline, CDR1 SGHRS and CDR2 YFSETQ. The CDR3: CASTTGQGNTGELFF. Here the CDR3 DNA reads TGCGCCAGCACCACCGGACAGGGAAACACCGGGGAGCTGTTTTTT. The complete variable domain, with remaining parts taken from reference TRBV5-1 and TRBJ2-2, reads KAGVTQTPRYLIKTRGQQVTLSCSPISGHRSVSWYQQTPGQGLQFLFEYFSETQRNKGNFPGRFSGRQFSNSRSEMNVSTLELGDSALYLCASTTGQGNTGELFFGEGSRLTVL.

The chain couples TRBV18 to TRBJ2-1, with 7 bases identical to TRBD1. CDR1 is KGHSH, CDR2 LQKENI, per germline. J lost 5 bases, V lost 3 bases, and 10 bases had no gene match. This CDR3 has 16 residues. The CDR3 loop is CASSPPGTERHNEQFF. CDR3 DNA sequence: TGTGCCAGCTCACCGCCCGGGACAGAGCGCCACAATGAGCAGTTCTTC.

CDR3 region: CASSLGGFYEQYF. CDR3 DNA: TGTGCCAGCAGCTTAGGTGGATTCTACGAGCAGTACTTC. The chain has TRBV7-6 and TRBJ2-7; D unclear. The CDR3 contains 13 residues. Germline loops: CDR1 SGHVS, CDR2 FNYEAQ. V lost 1 base to trimming and J lost 3 bases, with 7 bases between them.

In DNA form, the CDR3 reads TGTGCCAGCAGCTTGGTGCGCAGCACAGATACGCAGTATTTT. Translating it yields CASSLVRSTDTQYF. The V and J genes are TRBV5-6 and TRBJ2-3; D gene uncertain. The CDR3 has 14 amino acids. Trimming removed 0 bases at V and 0 bases at J, with 5 bases between. Germline V gene lookup returns CDR1 SGHDT and CDR2 YYEEEE. The full variable domain, its missing parts supplied by reference TRBV5-6 and TRBJ2-3, is DAGVTQSPTHLIKTRGQQVTLRCSPKSGHDTVSWYQQALGQGPQFIFQYYEEEERQRGNFPDRFSGHQFPNYSSELNVNALLLGDSALYLCASSLVRSTDTQYFGPGTRLTVL.

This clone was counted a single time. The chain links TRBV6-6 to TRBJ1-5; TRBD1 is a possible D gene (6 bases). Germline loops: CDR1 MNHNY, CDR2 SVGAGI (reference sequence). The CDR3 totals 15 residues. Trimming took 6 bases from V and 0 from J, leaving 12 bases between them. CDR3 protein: CASSRDRTSNQPQHF. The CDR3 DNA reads TGTGCCAGCAGCCGCGACAGGACTAGCAATCAGCCCCAGCATTTT.

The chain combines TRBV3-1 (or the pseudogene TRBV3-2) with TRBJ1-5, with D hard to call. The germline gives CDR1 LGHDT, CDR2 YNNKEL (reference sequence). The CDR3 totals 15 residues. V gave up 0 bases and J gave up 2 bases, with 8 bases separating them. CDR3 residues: CASSQDRRGNQPQHF. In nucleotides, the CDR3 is TGTGCCAGCAGCCAAGATCGAAGGGGCAATCAGCCCCAGCATTTT.